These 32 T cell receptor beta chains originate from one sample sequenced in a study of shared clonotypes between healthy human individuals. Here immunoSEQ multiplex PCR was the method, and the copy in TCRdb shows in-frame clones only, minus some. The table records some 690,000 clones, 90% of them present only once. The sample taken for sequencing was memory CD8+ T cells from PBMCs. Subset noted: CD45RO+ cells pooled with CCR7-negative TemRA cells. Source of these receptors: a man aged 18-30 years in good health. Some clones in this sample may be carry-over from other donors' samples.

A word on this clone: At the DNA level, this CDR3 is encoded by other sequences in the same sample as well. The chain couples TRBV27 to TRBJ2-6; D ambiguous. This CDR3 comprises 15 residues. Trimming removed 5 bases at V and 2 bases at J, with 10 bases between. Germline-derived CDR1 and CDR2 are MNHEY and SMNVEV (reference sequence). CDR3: CASSLGRAGANVLTF. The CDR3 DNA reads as TGTGCCAGCAGTCTCGGAAGGGCTGGGGCCAACGTCCTGACTTTC.

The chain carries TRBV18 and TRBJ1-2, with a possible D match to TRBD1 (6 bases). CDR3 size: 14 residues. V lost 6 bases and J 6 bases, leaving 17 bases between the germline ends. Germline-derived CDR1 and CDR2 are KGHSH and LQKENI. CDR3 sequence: CASSPVTGGDGYTF. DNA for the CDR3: TGTGCCAGCTCCCCCGTGACCGGGGGCGATGGCTACACCTTC. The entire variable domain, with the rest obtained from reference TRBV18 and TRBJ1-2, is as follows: NAGVMQNPRHLVRRRGQEARLRCSPMKGHSHVYWYRQLPEEGLKFMVYLQKENIIDESGMPKERFSAEFPKEGPSILRIQQVVRGDSAAYFCASSPVTGGDGYTFGSGTRLTVV.

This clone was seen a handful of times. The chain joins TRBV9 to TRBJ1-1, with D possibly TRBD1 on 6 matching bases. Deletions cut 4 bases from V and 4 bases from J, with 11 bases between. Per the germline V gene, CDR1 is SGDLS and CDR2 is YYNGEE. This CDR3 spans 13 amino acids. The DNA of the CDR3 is TGTGCCAGCAGCCCATCACAGGGCACTGAAGCTTTCTTT. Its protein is CASSPSQGTEAFF. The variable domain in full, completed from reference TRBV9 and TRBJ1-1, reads DSGVTQTPKHLITATGQRVTLRCSPRSGDLSVYWYQQSLDQGLQFLIQYYNGEERAKGNILERFSAQQFPDLHSELNLSSLELGDSALYFCASSPSQGTEAFFGQGTRLTVV.

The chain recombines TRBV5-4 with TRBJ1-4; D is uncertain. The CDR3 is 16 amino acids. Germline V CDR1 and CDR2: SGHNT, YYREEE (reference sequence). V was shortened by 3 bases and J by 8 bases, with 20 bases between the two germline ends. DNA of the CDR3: TGTGCCAGCAGCTCGTGGCCGGACCCCCCGGTAGAAAAACTGTTTTTT. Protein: CASSSWPDPPVEKLFF. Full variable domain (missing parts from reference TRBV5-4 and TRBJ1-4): ETGVTQSPTHLIKTRGQQVTLRCSSQSGHNTVSWYQQALGQGPQFIFQYYREEENGRGNFPPRFSGLQFPNYSSELNVNALELDDSALYLCASSSWPDPPVEKLFFGSGTQLSVL.

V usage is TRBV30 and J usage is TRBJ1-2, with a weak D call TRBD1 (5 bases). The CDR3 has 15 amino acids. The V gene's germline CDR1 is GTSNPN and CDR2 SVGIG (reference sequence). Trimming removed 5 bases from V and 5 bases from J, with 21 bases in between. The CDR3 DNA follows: TGTGCCTGGTTGGGGACGGAGGACCGAGAGTATGGCTACACCTTC. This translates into CAWLGTEDREYGYTF.

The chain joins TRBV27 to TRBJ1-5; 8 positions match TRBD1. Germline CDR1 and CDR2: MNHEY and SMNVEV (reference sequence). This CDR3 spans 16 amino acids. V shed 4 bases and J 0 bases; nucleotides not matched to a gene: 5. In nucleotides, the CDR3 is TGTGCCAGCAGTTCACGACAGGGGTATAGCAATCAGCCCCAGCATTTT. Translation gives CASSSRQGYSNQPQHF.

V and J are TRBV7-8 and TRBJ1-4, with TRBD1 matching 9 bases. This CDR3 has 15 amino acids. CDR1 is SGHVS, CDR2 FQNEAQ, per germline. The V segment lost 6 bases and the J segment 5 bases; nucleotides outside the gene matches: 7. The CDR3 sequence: CASRRGTGRNEKLFF. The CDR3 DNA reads TGTGCCAGCAGAAGGGGGACAGGGAGGAATGAAAAACTGTTTTTT.

This CDR3 reads CASKTGLAGGGLRGGELFF. In DNA form, the CDR3 reads TGTGCCAGCAAAACCGGACTAGCGGGAGGAGGGCTGCGAGGCGGGGAGCTGTTTTTT. This chain joins TRBV7-9 and TRBJ2-2; 14 nucleotides line up with TRBD2. The CDR3 runs to 19 residues. Trimming removed 7 bases from V and 7 bases from J; junction bases left unmatched: 17. Germline CDR1 and CDR2: SEHNR and FQNEAQ (reference sequence).

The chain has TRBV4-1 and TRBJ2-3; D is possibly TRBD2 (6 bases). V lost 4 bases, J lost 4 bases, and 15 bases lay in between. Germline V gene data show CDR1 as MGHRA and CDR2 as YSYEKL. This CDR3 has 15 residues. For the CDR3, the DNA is TGCGCCAGCAGCCTCGGGACTGAGGGCCCAGATACGCAGTATTTT. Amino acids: CASSLGTEGPDTQYF.

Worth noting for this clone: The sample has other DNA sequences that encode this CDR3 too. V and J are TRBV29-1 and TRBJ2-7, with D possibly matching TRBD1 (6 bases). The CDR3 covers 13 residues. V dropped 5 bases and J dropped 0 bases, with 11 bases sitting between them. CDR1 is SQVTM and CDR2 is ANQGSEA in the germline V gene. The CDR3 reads CSVLGGSSYEQYF. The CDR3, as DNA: TGCAGCGTTCTAGGGGGAAGCTCCTACGAGCAGTACTTC.

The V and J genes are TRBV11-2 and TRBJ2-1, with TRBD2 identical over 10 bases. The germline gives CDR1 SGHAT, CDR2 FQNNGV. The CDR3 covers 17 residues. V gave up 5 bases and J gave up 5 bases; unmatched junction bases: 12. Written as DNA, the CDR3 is TGTGCCAGCAGCACCCGGACTAGCGGAGATGTCGACAATGAGCAGTTCTTC. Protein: CASSTRTSGDVDNEQFF.

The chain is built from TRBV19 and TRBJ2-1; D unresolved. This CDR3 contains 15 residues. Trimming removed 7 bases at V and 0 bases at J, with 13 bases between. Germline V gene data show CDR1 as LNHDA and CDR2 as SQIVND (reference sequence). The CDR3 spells CASTPGILSYNEQFF. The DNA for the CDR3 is TGTGCCAGTACCCCAGGAATTCTCTCCTACAATGAGCAGTTCTTC. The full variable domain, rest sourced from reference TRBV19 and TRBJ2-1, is DGGITQSPKYLFRKEGQNVTLSCEQNLNHDAMYWYRQDPGQGLRLIYYSQIVNDFQKGDIAEGYSVSREKKESFPLTVTSAQKNPTAFYLCASTPGILSYNEQFFGPGTRLTVL.

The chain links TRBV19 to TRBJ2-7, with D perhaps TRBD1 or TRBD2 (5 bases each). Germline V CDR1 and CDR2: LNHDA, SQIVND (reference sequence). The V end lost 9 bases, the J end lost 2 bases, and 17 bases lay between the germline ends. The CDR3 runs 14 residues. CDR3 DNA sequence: TGTGCCAGCGCCGGGACCAGCCAGACCTACGAGCAGTACTTC. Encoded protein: CASAGTSQTYEQYF.

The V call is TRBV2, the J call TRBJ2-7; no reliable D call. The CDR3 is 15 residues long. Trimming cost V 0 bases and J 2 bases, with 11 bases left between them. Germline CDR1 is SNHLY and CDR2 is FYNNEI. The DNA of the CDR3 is TGTGCCAGCAGTGAAGCTGGCAGGTATACCTACGAGCAGTACTTC. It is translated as CASSEAGRYTYEQYF.

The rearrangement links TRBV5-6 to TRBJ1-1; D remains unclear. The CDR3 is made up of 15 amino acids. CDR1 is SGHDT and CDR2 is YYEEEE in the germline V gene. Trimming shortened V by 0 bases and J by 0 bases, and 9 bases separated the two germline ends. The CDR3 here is CASSLGVDMNTEAFF. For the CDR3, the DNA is TGTGCCAGCAGCTTGGGGGTCGATATGAACACTGAAGCTTTCTTT.

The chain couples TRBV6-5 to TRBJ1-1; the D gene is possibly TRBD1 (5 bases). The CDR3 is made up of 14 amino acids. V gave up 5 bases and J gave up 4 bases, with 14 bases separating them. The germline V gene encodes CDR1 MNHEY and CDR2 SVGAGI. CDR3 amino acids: CASSMVGTATEAFF. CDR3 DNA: TGTGCCAGCAGTATGGTAGGGACGGCCACTGAAGCTTTCTTT.

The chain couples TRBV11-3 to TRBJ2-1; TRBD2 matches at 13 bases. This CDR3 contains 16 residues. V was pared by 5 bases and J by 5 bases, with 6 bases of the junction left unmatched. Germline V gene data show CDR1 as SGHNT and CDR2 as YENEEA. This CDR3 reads CASSRAGTSGNNEQFF. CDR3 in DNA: TGTGCCAGCAGCCGAGCGGGGACTAGCGGGAACAATGAGCAGTTCTTC.

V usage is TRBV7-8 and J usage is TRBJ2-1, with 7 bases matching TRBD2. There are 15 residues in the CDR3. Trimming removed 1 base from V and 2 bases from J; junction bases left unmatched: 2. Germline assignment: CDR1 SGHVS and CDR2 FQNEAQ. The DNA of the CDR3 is TGTGCCAGCAGCTTAGAGGCGGGGGCCTACAATGAGCAGTTCTTC. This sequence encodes CASSLEAGAYNEQFF.

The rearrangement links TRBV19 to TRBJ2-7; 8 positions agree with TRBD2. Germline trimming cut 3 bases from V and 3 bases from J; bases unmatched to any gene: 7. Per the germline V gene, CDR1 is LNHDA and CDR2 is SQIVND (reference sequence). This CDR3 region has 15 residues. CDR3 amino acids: CASSIWAGGLYEQYF. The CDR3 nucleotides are TGTGCCAGTAGTATTTGGGCGGGAGGACTCTACGAGCAGTACTTC.

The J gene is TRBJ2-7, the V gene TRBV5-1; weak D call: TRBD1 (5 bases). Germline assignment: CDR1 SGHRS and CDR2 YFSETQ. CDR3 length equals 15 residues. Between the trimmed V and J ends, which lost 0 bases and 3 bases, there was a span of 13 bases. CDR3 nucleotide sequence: TGCGCCAGCAGCTTGGAACGTGGGGCCTTCTACGAGCAGTACTTC. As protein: CASSLERGAFYEQYF.

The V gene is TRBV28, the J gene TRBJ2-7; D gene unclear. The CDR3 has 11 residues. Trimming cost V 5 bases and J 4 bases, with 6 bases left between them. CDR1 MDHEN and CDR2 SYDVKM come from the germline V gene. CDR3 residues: CASSKPYEQYF. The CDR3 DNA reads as TGTGCCAGCAGTAAACCTTACGAGCAGTACTTC.

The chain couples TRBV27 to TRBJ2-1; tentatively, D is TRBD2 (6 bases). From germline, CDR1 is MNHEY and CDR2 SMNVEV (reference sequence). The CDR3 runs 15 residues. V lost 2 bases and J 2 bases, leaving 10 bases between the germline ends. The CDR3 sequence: CASSLEAGPYNEQFF. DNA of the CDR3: TGTGCCAGCAGTTTAGAGGCGGGACCCTACAATGAGCAGTTCTTC.

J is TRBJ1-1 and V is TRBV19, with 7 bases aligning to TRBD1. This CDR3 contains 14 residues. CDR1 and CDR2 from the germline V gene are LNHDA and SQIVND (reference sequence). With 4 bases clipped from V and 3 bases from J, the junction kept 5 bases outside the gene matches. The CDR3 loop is CASSTLQGDTEAFF. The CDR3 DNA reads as TGTGCCAGTAGTACGCTCCAGGGGGACACTGAAGCTTTCTTT.

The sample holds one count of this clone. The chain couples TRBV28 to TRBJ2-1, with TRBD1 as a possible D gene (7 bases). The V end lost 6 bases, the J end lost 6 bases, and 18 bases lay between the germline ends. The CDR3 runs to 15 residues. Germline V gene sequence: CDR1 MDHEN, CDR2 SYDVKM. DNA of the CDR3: TGTGCCAGCAGGAAGAACTCGGAGGGGGCCAATGAGCAGTTCTTC. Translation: CASRKNSEGANEQFF.

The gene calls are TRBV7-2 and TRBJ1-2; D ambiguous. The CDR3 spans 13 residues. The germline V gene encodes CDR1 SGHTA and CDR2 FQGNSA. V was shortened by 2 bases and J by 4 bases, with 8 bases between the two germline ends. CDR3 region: CASSLLPLYGYTF. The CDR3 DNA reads TGTGCCAGCAGCTTATTACCCCTCTATGGCTACACCTTC.

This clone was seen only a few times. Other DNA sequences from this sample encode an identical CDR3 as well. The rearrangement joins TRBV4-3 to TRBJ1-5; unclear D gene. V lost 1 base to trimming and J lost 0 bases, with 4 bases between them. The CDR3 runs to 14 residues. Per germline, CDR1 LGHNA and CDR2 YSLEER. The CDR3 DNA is TGCGCCAGCAGCCAAGCCCATAGCAATCAGCCCCAGCATTTT. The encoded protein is CASSQAHSNQPQHF.

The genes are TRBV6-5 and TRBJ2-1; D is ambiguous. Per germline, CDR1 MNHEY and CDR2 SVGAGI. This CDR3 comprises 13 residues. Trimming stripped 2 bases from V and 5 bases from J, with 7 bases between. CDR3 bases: TGTGCCAGCAGTTACAGGCCTGACAATGAGCAGTTCTTC. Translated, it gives CASSYRPDNEQFF.

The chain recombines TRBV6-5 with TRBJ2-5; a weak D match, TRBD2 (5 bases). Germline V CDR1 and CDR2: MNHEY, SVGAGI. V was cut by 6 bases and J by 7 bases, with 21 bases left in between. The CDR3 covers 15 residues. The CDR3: CASSDVTTRVGTQYF. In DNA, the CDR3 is TGTGCCAGCAGCGATGTGACCACTAGAGTTGGGACCCAGTACTTC.

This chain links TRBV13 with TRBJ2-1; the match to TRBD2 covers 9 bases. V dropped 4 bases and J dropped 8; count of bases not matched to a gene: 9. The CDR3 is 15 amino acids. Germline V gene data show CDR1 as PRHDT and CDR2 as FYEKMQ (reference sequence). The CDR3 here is CASSSRREGSHEQFF. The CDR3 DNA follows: TGTGCCAGCAGCTCAAGGCGGGAGGGCAGCCATGAGCAGTTCTTC.

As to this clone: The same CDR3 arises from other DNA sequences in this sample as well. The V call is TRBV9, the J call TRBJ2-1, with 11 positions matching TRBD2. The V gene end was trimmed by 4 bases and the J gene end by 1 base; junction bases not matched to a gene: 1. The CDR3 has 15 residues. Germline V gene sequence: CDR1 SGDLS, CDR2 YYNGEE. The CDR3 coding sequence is TGTGCCAGCAGCACTAGCGGGAGATCCTACAATGAGCAGTTCTTC. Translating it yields CASSTSGRSYNEQFF.

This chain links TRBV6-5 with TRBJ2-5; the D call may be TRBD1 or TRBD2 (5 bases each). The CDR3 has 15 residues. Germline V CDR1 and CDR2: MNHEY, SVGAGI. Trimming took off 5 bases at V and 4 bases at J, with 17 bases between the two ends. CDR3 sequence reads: CASSPGTVFSETQYF. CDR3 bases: TGTGCCAGCAGTCCCGGGACGGTGTTCTCAGAGACCCAGTACTTC.

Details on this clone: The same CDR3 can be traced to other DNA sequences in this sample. The CDR3, as DNA: TGTGCCAGCAACAGCTACAATGAGCAGTTCTTC. This translates into CASNSYNEQFF. The gene calls are TRBV27 and TRBJ2-1; D is undetermined. Per the germline V gene, CDR1 is MNHEY and CDR2 is SMNVEV (reference sequence). The CDR3 consists of 11 residues. V lost 7 bases and J 3 bases, leaving 4 bases between the germline ends.